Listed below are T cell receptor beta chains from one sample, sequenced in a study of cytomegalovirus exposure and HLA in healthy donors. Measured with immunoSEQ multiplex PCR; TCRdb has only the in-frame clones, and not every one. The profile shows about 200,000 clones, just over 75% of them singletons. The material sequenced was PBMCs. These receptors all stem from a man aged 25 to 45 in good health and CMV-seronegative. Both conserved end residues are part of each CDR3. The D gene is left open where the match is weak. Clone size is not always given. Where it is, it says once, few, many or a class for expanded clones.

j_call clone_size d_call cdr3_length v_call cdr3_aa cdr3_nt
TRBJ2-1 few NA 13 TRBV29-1 CSVELATYNEQFF TGCAGCGTTGAACTAGCGACCTACAATGAGCAGTTCTTC
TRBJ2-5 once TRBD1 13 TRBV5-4 CASSMQGASLQYF TGTGCCAGCAGCATGCAGGGGGCGAGCCTTCAGTACTTC
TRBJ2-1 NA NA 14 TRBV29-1 CSVDGSSSYNEQFF TGCAGCGTTGATGGTAGCAGCTCCTACAATGAGCAGTTCTTC
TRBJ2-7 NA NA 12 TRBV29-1 CSGGTSSYEQYF TGCAGCGGGGGAACTAGCTCCTACGAGCAGTACTTC
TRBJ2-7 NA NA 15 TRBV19 CASSPSAAGTYEQYF TGTGCCAGTAGCCCGTCCGCGGCGGGGACCTACGAGCAGTACTTC
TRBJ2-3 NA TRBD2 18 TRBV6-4 CASSSAAGGHGSTDTQYF TGTGCCAGCAGTTCCGCAGCGGGAGGCCACGGAAGCACAGATACGCAGTATTTT
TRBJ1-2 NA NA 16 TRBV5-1 CASSFGGIRGDYGYTF TGCGCCAGCAGCTTTGGGGGGATTCGAGGCGACTATGGCTACACCTTC
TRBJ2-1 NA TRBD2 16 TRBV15 CATSRESTSVYNEQFF TGTGCCACCAGCAGAGAAAGTACTAGCGTCTACAATGAGCAGTTCTTC
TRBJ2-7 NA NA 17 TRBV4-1 CASSQRGLGRDYYEQYF TGCGCCAGCAGCCAAAGAGGGCTCGGGCGGGATTACTACGAGCAGTACTTC
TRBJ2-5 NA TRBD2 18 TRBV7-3 CASSLAPGLAGDPETQYF TGTGCCAGCAGCTTAGCCCCGGGACTAGCGGGAGATCCGGAGACCCAGTACTTC
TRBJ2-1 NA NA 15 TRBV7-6 CASSLGPAGGNEQFF TGTGCCAGCAGCTTGGGACCCGCCGGGGGTAATGAGCAGTTCTTC
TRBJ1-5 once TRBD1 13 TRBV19 CATQDRVNQPQHF TGTGCCACCCAAGACAGGGTCAATCAGCCCCAGCATTTT
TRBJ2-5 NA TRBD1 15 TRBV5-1 CASSLPRDSEETQYF TGCGCCAGCAGCCTACCCCGGGACAGCGAAGAGACCCAGTACTTC
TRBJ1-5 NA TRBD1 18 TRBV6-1 CASSDAGQGVFLNQPQHF TGTGCCAGCAGTGACGCTGGACAGGGGGTCTTTTTGAATCAGCCCCAGCATTTT
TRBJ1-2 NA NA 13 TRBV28 CASSLQGIYGYTF TGTGCCAGCAGTCTCCAGGGAATTTATGGCTACACCTTC
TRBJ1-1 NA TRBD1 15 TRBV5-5 CASRIAGTEDTEAFF TGTGCCAGCAGGATAGCCGGGACAGAAGACACTGAAGCTTTCTTT
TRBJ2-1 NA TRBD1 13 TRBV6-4 CASSDWQGAEQFF TGTGCCAGCAGTGACTGGCAGGGGGCTGAGCAGTTCTTC
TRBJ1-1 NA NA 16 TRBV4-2 CASSQAPGKGNTEAFF TGTGCCAGCAGCCAAGCCCCCGGGAAGGGGAACACTGAAGCTTTCTTT
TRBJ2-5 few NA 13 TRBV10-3 CANPGVGQETQYF TGTGCCAACCCGGGAGTAGGCCAAGAGACCCAGTACTTC
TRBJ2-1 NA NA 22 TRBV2 CASSEAYISGVGFTTYLNEQFF TGTGCCAGCAGTGAAGCATATATTTCCGGGGTAGGTTTTACTACGTACCTCAATGAGCAGTTCTTC
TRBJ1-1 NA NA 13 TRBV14 CASSQALNTEAFF TGTGCCAGCAGCCAAGCGTTGAACACTGAAGCTTTCTTT
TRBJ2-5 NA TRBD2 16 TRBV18 CASSSLAGAQQETQYF TGTGCCAGCTCATCCCTAGCGGGAGCCCAGCAAGAGACCCAGTACTTC
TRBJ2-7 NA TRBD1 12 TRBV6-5 CASSPTGAEQYF TGTGCCAGCAGCCCAACAGGGGCCGAGCAGTACTTC
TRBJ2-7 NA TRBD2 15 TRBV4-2 CASSRGLAGTYEQYF TGTGCCAGCAGCCGGGGACTAGCGGGTACCTACGAGCAGTACTTC
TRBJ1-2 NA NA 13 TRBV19 CASSFRLIYGYTF TGTGCCAGTAGTTTCAGACTGATCTATGGCTACACCTTC
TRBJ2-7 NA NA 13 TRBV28 CASIREVGYEQYF TGTGCCAGTATCAGGGAGGTCGGCTACGAGCAGTACTTC
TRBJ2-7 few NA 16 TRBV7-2 CASSLRGGGTIYEQYF TGTGCCAGCAGCTTAAGGGGCGGCGGGACCATCTACGAGCAGTACTTC
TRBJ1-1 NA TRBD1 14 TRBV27 CASSFHRGKTEAFF TGTGCCAGCAGTTTCCACAGGGGTAAAACTGAAGCTTTCTTT
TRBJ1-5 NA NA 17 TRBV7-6 CASSPNPTVGGNQPQHF TGTGCCAGCAGCCCCAACCCGACAGTCGGGGGAAATCAGCCCCAGCATTTT
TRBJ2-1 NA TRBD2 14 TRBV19 CASKASGSIYEQFF TGTGCCAGTAAGGCCAGCGGGAGTATCTATGAGCAGTTCTTC
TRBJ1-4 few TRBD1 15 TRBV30 CAWSRLGTGNEKLFF TGTGCCTGGAGTAGGCTAGGGACAGGGAATGAAAAACTGTTTTTT
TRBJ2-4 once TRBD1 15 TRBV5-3 CARSKDRVAKNIQYF TGTGCCAGAAGCAAGGACAGGGTAGCCAAAAACATTCAGTACTTC
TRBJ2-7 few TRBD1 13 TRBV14 CASRGTGGDEQYF TGTGCCAGCAGAGGGACAGGGGGAGACGAGCAGTACTTC
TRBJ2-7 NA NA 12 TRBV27 CASSFMGGEQYF TGTGCCAGCAGTTTCATGGGGGGCGAGCAGTACTTC
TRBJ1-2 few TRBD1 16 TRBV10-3 CAISGPPGGADYGYTF TGTGCCATCAGTGGACCCCCAGGGGGCGCCGACTATGGCTACACCTTC
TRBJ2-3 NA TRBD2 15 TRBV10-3 CAISESKGGSDTQYF TGTGCCATCAGTGAGTCGAAGGGCGGGAGCGATACGCAGTATTTT
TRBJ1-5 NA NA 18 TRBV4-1 CASSQDLVHTSSNQPQHF TGCGCCAGCAGCCAAGATCTAGTCCATACCTCTAGCAATCAGCCCCAGCATTTT
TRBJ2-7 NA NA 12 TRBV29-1 CSAGPTNYEQYF TGCAGCGCAGGGCCCACAAACTACGAGCAGTACTTC
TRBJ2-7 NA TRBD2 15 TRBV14 CASSQVSGSSYEQYF TGTGCCAGCAGCCAAGTTAGCGGGAGCTCCTACGAGCAGTACTTC
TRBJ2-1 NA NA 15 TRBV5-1 CASSLGWSSYNEQFF TGCGCCAGCAGCCTGGGGTGGAGCTCCTACAATGAGCAGTTCTTC
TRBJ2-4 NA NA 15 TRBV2 CASSEFIAVQNIQYF TGTGCCAGCAGTGAGTTTATAGCGGTTCAAAACATTCAGTACTTC
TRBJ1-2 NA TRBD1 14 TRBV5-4 CASSAIGTGGGYTF TGTGCCAGCAGCGCCATCGGGACAGGGGGTGGCTACACCTTC
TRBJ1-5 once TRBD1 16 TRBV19 CASSKRTGDSNQPQHF TGTGCCAGTAGTAAACGGACAGGGGATAGCAATCAGCCCCAGCATTTT
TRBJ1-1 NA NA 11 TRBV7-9 CASGGYTEAFF TGTGCCAGCGGCGGGTACACTGAAGCTTTCTTT
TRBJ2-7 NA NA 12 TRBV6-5 CASSYSLYEQYF TGTGCCAGCAGTTACTCCCTGTACGAGCAGTACTTC
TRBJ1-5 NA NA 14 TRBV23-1 CASSQTDSNQPQHF TGCGCCAGCAGTCAAACAGATAGCAATCAGCCCCAGCATTTT
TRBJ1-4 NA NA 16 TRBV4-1 CASSQVGGGPNEKLFF TGCGCCAGCAGCCAAGTAGGTGGAGGTCCTAATGAAAAACTGTTTTTT
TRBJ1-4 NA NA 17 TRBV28 CASSFIGTQATNEKLFF TGTGCCAGCAGTTTTATTGGGACTCAAGCAACTAATGAAAAACTGTTTTTT
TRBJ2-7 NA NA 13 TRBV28 CASMRGLNYEQYF TGTGCCAGCATGAGGGGGTTGAACTACGAGCAGTACTTC
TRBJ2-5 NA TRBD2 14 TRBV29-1 CSVEHRRERETQYF TGCAGCGTTGAACATAGGCGGGAGAGGGAGACCCAGTACTTC